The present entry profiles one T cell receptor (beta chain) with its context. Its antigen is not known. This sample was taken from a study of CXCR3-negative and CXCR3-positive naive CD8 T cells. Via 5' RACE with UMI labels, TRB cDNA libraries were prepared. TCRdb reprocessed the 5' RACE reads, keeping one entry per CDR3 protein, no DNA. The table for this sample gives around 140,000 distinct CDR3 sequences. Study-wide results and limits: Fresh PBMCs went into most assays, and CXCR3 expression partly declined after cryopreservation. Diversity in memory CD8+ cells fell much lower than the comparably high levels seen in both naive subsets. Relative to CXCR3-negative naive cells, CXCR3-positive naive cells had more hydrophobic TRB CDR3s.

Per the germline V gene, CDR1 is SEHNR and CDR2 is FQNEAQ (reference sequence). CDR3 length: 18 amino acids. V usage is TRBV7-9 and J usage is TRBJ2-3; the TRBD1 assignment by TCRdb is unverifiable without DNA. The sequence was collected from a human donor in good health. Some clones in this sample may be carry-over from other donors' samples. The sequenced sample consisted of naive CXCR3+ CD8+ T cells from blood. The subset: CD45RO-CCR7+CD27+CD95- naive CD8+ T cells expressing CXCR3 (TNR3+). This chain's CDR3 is CASTPHLQTGGSTDTQYF. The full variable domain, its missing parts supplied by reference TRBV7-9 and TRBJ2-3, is DTGVSQNPRHKITKRGQNVTFRCDPISEHNRLYWYRQTLGQGPEFLTYFQNEAQLEKSRLLSDRFSAERPKGSFSTLEIQRTEQGDSAMYLCASTPHLQTGGSTDTQYFGPGTRLTVL.